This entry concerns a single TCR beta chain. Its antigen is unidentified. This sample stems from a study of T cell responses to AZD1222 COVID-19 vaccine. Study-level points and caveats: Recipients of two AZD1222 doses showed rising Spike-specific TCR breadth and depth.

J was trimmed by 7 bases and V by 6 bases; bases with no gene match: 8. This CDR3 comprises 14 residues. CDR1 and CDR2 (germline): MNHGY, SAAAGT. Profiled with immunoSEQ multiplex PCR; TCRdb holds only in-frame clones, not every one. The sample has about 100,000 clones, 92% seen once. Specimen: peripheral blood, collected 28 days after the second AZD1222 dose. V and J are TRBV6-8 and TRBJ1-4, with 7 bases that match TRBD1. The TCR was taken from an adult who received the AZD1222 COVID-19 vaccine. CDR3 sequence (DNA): TGTGCCAGCAGGCCGACAGGGACTGTTGAAAAACTGTTTTTT. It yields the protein CASRPTGTVEKLFF.